The 22 T cell receptor beta chains below all came from one sample that was sequenced in a study of blood T cells in healthy people across ages. With a J-beta primer mix and a sample-barcoded 5' primer, a second PCR ran about 6 to 11 cycles. TCRdb processed the 5' RACE reads anew with MiXCR; each CDR3 protein has one entry. The sample holds about 640,000 distinct CDR3 sequences, under 70% seen once. The sequencing sample was made of blood. Receptor source: a man aged 60-69 years in good health.

The genes are TRBV20-1 and TRBJ2-1; 7 nucleotides line up with TRBD2. Matching the DNA end better, TRBJ2-7 makes the J call doubtful. This CDR3 has 14 amino acids. Per germline, CDR1 DFQATT and CDR2 SNEGSKA (reference sequence). This CDR3 reads CSASWQGGNNEQYF. The CDR3 coding sequence is TGCAGTGCTAGTTGGCAGGGAGGGAACAATGAGCAGTACTTC.

The J gene is TRBJ2-6, the V gene TRBV6-6; D not resolved. The V gene lost 3 bases and the J gene lost 0 bases, with 6 bases spanning the gap. The CDR3 runs 15 residues. CDR1 is MNHNY and CDR2 is SVGAGI in the germline V gene (reference sequence). In DNA, the CDR3 is TGTGCCAGCAGTTATAGGGACTCTGGGGCCAACGTCCTGACTTTC. This codes for CASSYRDSGANVLTF.

About this clonotype itself: Possible read error: a much larger clone is one base away. The chain combines TRBV3-1 with TRBJ2-7; D is unresolved. The J call may be incorrect, as the DNA end agrees better with TRBJ2-5. Germline CDR1 LGHDT, CDR2 YNNKEL (reference sequence). The CDR3 loop spans 18 amino acids. The DNA for the CDR3 is TGTGCCAGCAGCCAAGTTGAATTTGGATATACCTTTGGGGAGACCCAGTACTTC. This translates into CASSQVEFGYTFGETQYF.

The chain recombines TRBV27 with TRBJ1-2, with D unclear. There are 15 residues in the CDR3. The germline CDR1 and CDR2 sequences are MNHEY and SMNVEV (reference sequence). The ends were cut back, 2 bases at V and 4 bases at J, with 14 bases in the middle. The CDR3 DNA sequence: TGTGCCAGCAGTTTAGGATCGGGCCGAGGCTATGGCTACACCTTC. Encoded protein: CASSLGSGRGYGYTF.

This clonotype was counted only a few times. The chain joins TRBV29-1 to TRBJ1-1, with 10 nucleotides matching TRBD1. Germline V gene lookup returns CDR1 SQVTM and CDR2 ANQGSEA. The CDR3 is made up of 13 amino acids. V shed 6 bases, J shed 12 bases, and the junction held 13 bases outside the gene matches. The CDR3 coding sequence is TGCAGCGTCGCTTCTTCCGGGACAGGGGTCCCTTTCTTT. It is translated as CSVASSGTGVPFF.

The genes are TRBV20-1 and TRBJ2-1, with 8 bases that match TRBD2. CDR1 DFQATT and CDR2 SNEGSKA come from the germline V gene (reference sequence). V shed 5 bases, J shed 0 bases, and the junction held 6 bases outside the gene matches. The CDR3 length is 15 residues. CDR3 amino acids: CSAPIAGSSYNEQFF. The CDR3 bases are TGCAGTGCTCCCATAGCGGGGAGCTCCTACAATGAGCAGTTCTTC.

This clonotype has a handful of counts. This chain links TRBV20-1 with TRBJ2-7, with a possible D match to TRBD1 (7 bases). Germline assignment: CDR1 DFQATT and CDR2 SNEGSKA (reference sequence). Trimming took 3 bases from V and 2 from J, leaving 14 bases between them. The CDR3 consists of 14 residues. The CDR3 DNA follows: TGCAGTGCTAGTCAGGGGGGATCAACCTACGAGCAGTACTTC. Translation gives CSASQGGSTYEQYF.

The CDR3, as DNA: TGTGCCAGCAGCCAAAAGGGGGGCGATGGCTACACCTTC. Residues: CASSQKGGDGYTF. The chain is built from TRBV4-2 and TRBJ1-2; the D gene is possibly TRBD1 (6 bases). This CDR3 is built from 13 residues. Looked up from germline, CDR1 is LGHNA and CDR2 is YNFKEQ. V was pared by 2 bases and J by 6 bases, with 10 bases between.

The CDR3 loop reads CASSALGGANYEQYF. CDR3 coding DNA: TGTGCCAGCAGTGCCCTGGGGGGGGCCAACTACGAGCAGTACTTC. V gene TRBV27 combines with J gene TRBJ2-7; a weak D match, TRBD2 (7 bases). CDR3 length: 15 amino acids. The V gene lost 5 bases and the J gene lost 3 bases, with 17 bases spanning the gap. CDR1 is MNHEY and CDR2 is SMNVEV in the germline V gene (reference sequence).

This chain links TRBV25-1 with TRBJ2-4, with TRBD2 matching over 7 bases. The DNA end favors TRBJ2-7, so the J call may be wrong. CDR1 and CDR2 (germline): MGHDK, SYGVNS. CDR3 size: 17 residues. CDR3 coding DNA: TGTGCCAGCAGAGGGGAGGGGTCAGGGACCGTATCGGACGAGCAGTACTTC. Translated, it gives CASRGEGSGTVSDEQYF.

This clonotype was observed a handful of times. This sequence joins TRBV20-1 and TRBJ2-1, with D perhaps TRBD2 (6 bases). V lost 1 base and J 0 bases, leaving 10 bases between the germline ends. Germline-derived CDR1 and CDR2 are DFQATT and SNEGSKA (reference sequence). The CDR3 length is 15 residues. CDR3 protein: CSARGGTFSYNEQFF. CDR3 bases: TGCAGTGCTAGAGGGGGGACTTTCTCCTACAATGAGCAGTTCTTC.

The V call is TRBV29-1, the J call TRBJ1-4, with TRBD1 as a possible D gene (5 bases). V was trimmed by 1 base and J by 7 bases, leaving 7 bases between them. CDR3 length: 12 amino acids. CDR1 is SQVTM and CDR2 is ANQGSEA in the germline V gene. The CDR3 nucleotides read TGCAGCGTTGAAGGAGGGGCTGAAAAACTGTTTTTT. Its protein is CSVEGGAEKLFF.

This clonotype was observed a few times. The J gene is TRBJ2-6, the V gene TRBV5-6, with D possibly being TRBD1 or TRBD2 (6 bases each). CDR1 and CDR2 (germline): SGHDT, YYEEEE. V lost 4 bases and J 0 bases, leaving 11 bases between the germline ends. The CDR3 extends over 16 amino acids. The CDR3 sequence: CASSPWGASGANVLTF. The CDR3 DNA sequence: TGTGCCAGCAGCCCCTGGGGGGCCTCTGGGGCCAACGTCCTGACTTTC.

This chain links TRBV3-1 with TRBJ1-2; 7 bases are a match to TRBD1. Germline lookup yields CDR1 LGHDT and CDR2 YNNKEL (reference sequence). J gave up 7 bases and V 2 bases, and 13 bases lay outside the gene matches. The CDR3 sequence is 16 residues long. DNA of the CDR3: TGTGCCAGCAGCCAAAGTTCCTGGACAGGCGATGGTGGCTACACCTTC. This gives the protein CASSQSSWTGDGGYTF.

The chain joins TRBV6-5 to TRBJ1-2; TRBD1 might be the D (6 bases). The CDR3 consists of 14 residues. Trimming left V 5 bases short and J 4 bases short, with 14 bases between. Germline V gene sequence: CDR1 MNHEY, CDR2 SVGAGI. The CDR3 reads CASSPGEVGYGYTF. The CDR3 nucleotides read TGTGCCAGCAGTCCAGGGGAGGTTGGCTATGGCTACACCTTC.

The rearrangement uses TRBV29-1 and TRBJ2-3; 14 bases are a match to TRBD2. This CDR3 region has 18 residues. V lost 4 bases and J lost 4; bases outside the gene matches: 13. Germline V gene lookup returns CDR1 SQVTM and CDR2 ANQGSEA. CDR3 protein: CSVAGLAGGRPSADTQYF. DNA of the CDR3: TGCAGCGTTGCTGGACTAGCGGGGGGCCGACCCTCGGCAGATACGCAGTATTTT.

This rearrangement joins TRBV9 to TRBJ2-1; D gene unclear. Trimming cost V 0 bases and J 4 bases, with 14 bases left between them. The CDR3 runs 16 residues. CDR1 is SGDLS and CDR2 is YYNGEE in the germline V gene. CDR3 bases: TGTGCCAGCAGCGTAGGATCCCCCGCCCCATACAATGAGCAGTTCTTC. It codes for CASSVGSPAPYNEQFF.

The chain has TRBV5-6 and TRBJ1-2; D is unclear. CDR3 length: 13 amino acids. Germline V gene lookup returns CDR1 SGHDT and CDR2 YYEEEE. V shed 1 base and J shed 7 bases, with 11 bases lying between them. This CDR3 is CASSLSRVGGYTF. In DNA, the CDR3 is TGTGCCAGCAGCTTGTCCCGGGTGGGTGGCTACACCTTC.

This clonotype was found a few times. The rearrangement links TRBV5-1 to TRBJ1-2; unclear D gene. The V end lost 0 bases, the J end lost 8 bases, and 8 bases lay between the germline ends. Germline-derived CDR1 and CDR2 are SGHRS and YFSETQ. The CDR3 has 12 residues. The DNA of the CDR3 is TGCGCCAGCAGCTTGGGAGGAAGGGGCTACACCTTC. This gives the protein CASSLGGRGYTF.

A remark on this clonotype: At one of its ends the junction is not consistent with the germline gene, which may arise from a read error. The chain combines TRBV7-2 with TRBJ1-6, with D possibly matching TRBD1 (5 bases). Germline assignment: CDR1 SGHTA and CDR2 FQGNSA. The CDR3 runs to 16 residues. The chain's CDR3 is CASSLVGTVTNSPLHF. In DNA, the CDR3 is TGCGCCAGCAGCTTAGTAGGGACTGTCACAAATTCACCCCTCCACTTT.

The chain combines TRBV12-3 or TRBV12-4 with TRBJ1-1, with TRBD1 identical over 7 bases. CDR3 length: 14 residues. V lost 5 bases, J lost 1 base, and 4 bases stayed unmatched. CDR3 DNA sequence: TGTGCCAGCAGTCGACAGGGAGGGAACACTGAAGCTTTCTTT. This gives the protein CASSRQGGNTEAFF.

This clonotype was observed a handful of times. This chain links TRBV5-1 with TRBJ1-4; 7 bases match TRBD1. CDR3 length: 14 amino acids. V gave up 5 bases and J gave up 4 bases; unmatched junction bases: 5. Germline CDR1 and CDR2: SGHRS and YFSETQ. This CDR3 is CASRGTDLNEKLFF. The DNA for the CDR3 is TGCGCCAGCAGGGGGACAGACCTTAATGAAAAACTGTTTTTT.